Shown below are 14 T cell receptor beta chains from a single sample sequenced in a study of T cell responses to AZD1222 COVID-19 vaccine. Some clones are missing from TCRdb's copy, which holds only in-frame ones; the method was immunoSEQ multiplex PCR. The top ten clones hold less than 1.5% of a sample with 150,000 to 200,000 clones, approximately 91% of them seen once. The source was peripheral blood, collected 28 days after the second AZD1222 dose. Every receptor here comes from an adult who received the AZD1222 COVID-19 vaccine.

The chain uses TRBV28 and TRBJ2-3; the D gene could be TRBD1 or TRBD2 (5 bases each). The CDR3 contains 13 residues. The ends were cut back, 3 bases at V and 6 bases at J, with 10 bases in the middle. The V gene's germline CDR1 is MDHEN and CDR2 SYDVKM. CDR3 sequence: CASSFWGGDTQYF. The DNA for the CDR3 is TGTGCCAGCAGTTTCTGGGGCGGGGATACGCAGTATTTT.

The CDR3 here is CASSQNRQGNTQYF. The CDR3 bases are TGTGCCAGCAGCCAGAACAGACAAGGGAATACGCAGTATTTT. The chain combines TRBV16 with TRBJ2-3, with D uncertain. Germline V gene lookup returns CDR1 KGHSY and CDR2 FQNENV. The CDR3 is 14 residues long. V shed 3 bases and J shed 7 bases, with 14 bases lying between them. Full variable domain (missing parts from reference TRBV16 and TRBJ2-3): GEEVAQTPKHLVRGEGQKAKLYCAPIKGHSYVFWYQQVLKNEFKFLISFQNENVFDETGMPKERFSAKCLPNSPCSLEIQATKLEDSAVYFCASSQNRQGNTQYFGPGTRLTVL.

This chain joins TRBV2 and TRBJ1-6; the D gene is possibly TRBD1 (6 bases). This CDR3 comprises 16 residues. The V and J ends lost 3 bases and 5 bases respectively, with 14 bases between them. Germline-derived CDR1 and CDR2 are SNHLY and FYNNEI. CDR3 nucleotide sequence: TGTGCCAGCAGTGACGCCAGGGGAGGCGATAATTCACCCCTCCACTTT. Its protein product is CASSDARGGDNSPLHF.

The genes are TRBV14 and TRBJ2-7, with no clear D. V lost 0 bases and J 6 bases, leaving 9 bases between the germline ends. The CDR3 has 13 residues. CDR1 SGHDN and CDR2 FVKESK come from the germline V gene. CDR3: CASSQERMTEQYF. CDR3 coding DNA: TGTGCCAGCAGCCAAGAACGGATGACCGAGCAGTACTTC.

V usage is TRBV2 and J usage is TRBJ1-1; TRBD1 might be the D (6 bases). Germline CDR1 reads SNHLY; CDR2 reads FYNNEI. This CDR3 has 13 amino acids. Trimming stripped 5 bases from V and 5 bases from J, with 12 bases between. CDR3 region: CASSPPGATEAFF. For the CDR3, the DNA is TGTGCCAGCAGTCCTCCAGGGGCAACTGAAGCTTTCTTT.

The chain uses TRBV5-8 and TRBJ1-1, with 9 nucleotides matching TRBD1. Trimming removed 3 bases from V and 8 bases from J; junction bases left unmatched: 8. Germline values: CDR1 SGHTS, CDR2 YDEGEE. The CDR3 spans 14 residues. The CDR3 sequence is CASSSLPGQGEAFF. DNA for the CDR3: TGTGCCAGCAGCTCTTTACCGGGACAGGGAGAAGCTTTCTTT.

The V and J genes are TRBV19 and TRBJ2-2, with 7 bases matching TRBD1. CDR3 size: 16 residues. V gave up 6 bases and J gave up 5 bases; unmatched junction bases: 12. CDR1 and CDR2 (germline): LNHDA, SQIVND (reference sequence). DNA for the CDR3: TGTGCCAGTAGCATTAGGACAGGTCTCAGGACCGGGGAGCTGTTTTTT. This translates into CASSIRTGLRTGELFF. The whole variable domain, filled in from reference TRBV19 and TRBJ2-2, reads DGGITQSPKYLFRKEGQNVTLSCEQNLNHDAMYWYRQDPGQGLRLIYYSQIVNDFQKGDIAEGYSVSREKKESFPLTVTSAQKNPTAFYLCASSIRTGLRTGELFFGEGSRLTVL.

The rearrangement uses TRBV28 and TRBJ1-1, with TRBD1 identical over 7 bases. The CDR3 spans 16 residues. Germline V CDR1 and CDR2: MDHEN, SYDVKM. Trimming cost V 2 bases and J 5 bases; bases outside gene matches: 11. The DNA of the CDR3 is TGTGCCAGCAGTTTACGGACAGGATTTCTCACAACTGAAGCTTTCTTT. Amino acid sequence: CASSLRTGFLTTEAFF.

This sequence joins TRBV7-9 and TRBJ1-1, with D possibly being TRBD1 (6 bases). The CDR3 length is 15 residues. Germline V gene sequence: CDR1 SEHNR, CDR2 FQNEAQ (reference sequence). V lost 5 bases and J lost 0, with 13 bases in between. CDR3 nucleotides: TGTGCCAGCAGCCCCCGGGACAAGATGAACACTGAAGCTTTCTTT. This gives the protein CASSPRDKMNTEAFF.

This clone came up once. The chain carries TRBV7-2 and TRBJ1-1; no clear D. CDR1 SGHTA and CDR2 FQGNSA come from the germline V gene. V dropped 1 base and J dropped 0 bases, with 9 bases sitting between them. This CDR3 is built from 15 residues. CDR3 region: CASSLGRRVNTEAFF. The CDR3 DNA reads TGTGCCAGCAGCTTAGGGAGACGGGTGAACACTGAAGCTTTCTTT. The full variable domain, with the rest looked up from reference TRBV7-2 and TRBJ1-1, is GAGVSQSPSNKVTEKGKDVELRCDPISGHTALYWYRQSLGQGLEFLIYFQGNSAPDKSGLPSDRFSAERTGGSVSTLTIQRTQQEDSAVYLCASSLGRRVNTEAFFGQGTRLTVV.

The CDR3 DNA follows: TGTGCCAGCGCTGGCCTCAATCCCTACGAGCAGTACTTC. Protein product: CASAGLNPYEQYF. The chain employs TRBV6-5 and TRBJ2-7, with D unclear. The CDR3 is 13 amino acids. Germline V CDR1 and CDR2: MNHEY, SVGAGI. The germline V and J ends were trimmed by 8 bases and 2 bases, with 13 bases remaining between them.

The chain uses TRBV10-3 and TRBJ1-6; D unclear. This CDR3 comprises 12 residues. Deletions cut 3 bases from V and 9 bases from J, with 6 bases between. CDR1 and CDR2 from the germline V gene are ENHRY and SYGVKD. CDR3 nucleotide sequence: TGTGCCATCAGTGAAGGGAGTTCACCCCTCCACTTT. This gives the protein CAISEGSSPLHF.

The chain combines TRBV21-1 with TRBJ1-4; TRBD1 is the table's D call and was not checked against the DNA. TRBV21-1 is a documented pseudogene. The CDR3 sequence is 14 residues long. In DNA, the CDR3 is TGTGCCAGCAGCAAAGACAGGGTTAATGAAAAACTGTTTTTT. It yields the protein CASSKDRVNEKLFF.

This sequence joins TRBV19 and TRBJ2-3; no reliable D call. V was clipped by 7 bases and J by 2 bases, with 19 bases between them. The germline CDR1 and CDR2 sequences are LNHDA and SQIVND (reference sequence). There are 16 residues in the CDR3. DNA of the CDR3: TGTGCCAGTACTCCCCGGGCGCCTGTTGACACAGATACGCAGTATTTT. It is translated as CASTPRAPVDTDTQYF.